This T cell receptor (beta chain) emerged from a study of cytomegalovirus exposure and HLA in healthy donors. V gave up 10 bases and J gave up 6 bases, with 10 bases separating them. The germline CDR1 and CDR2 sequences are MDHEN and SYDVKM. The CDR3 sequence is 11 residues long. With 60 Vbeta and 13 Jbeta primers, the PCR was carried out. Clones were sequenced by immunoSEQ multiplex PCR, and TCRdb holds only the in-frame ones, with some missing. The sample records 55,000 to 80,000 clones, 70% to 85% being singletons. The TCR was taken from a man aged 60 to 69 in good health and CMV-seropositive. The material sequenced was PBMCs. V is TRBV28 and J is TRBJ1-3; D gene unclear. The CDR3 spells CATTMINTIYF. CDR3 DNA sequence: TGTGCCACTACTATGATAAACACCATATATTTT.